These T cell receptor beta chains were read from a single sample in a study of T-cell reconstitution after alpha-beta-depleted transplantation in children. TCRdb ran MiXCR on the PCR reads and lists one entry per CDR3 protein. The repertoire holds approximately 630,000 distinct CDR3 sequences, with about 12% as singletons. Sequenced here: PBMCs, sampled before TCRalphabeta/CD19-depleted stem cell transplant. The receptor source for this set is a girl aged 2 to 10 with congenital amegakaryocytic thrombocytopenia, due to receive a stem cell transplant. CDR3s leave out the opening cysteine and the closing phenylalanine or tryptophan. The D gene is left open where the match is weak. Clone size, where shown, is once, few, many, or a class for clones that have expanded.

-,few,TRBV7-2,ASTPGGLDEQY
-,-,TRBV3-1,ASSQDFNSAQY
TRBD2,few,TRBV6-1,ASTPSGGPDEQY
-,-,TRBV20-1,SARDGGASGANVLT
-,-,TRBV2,ASRDSNSYEQY
-,many,TRBV29-1,SVSRDYNSPLH
-,-,TRBV7-9,ASSPVGDTEAF
TRBD1,many,TRBV20-1,SARTITGAGPQH
TRBD1,many,TRBV4-1,ASSQATGLDIQY
-,few,TRBV5-1,ASSLVGEEQY
TRBD2,-,TRBV20-1,SASRISGSGHTQY
-,many,TRBV15,ATSRALAGELF
-,-,TRBV20-1,SANGASLRLNYGYT
-,few,TRBV10-3,AISEVLGAGEQY
-,-,TRBV7-2,ASSLGVGAGETQY
-,-,TRBV29-1,SAARGPTGELF
TRBD2,many,TRBV20-1,SARLAPRDEQY
TRBD2,many,TRBV12-3/TRBV12-4,ASSVGLAGLSTDTQY
-,many,TRBV11-2,ASSFLLVDNEQF
-,many,TRBV20-1,SQQFRTLNTDTQY
-,many,TRBV7-2,ASSQLQVEQY
TRBD2,few,TRBV28,ASGPSGTSGRNEQF
-,few,TRBV18,ASSPPVMDEQF
-,few,TRBV12-3/TRBV12-4,ASSIGPDPGPGELF
-,-,TRBV7-8,ASSNSRAQY
-,-,TRBV30,AWMENSPLH
-,many,TRBV5-1,ASSLEASGANVLT
-,-,TRBV12-3/TRBV12-4,ASSFLGVHLPGAF
-,many,TRBV15,ATSRVGPNTEAF
TRBD2,many,TRBV28,ASSFSLAGGSSYEQY
TRBD1,many,TRBV20-1,SARDRGHETQY
TRBD1,-,TRBV7-9,ASSLLFKGATDTQY
TRBD1,many,TRBV5-1,ASSSVGQPDTDTQY
-,few,TRBV29-1,SARETPYNEQF
TRBD2,few,TRBV15,ATSRVTSGQETQY
TRBD2,-,TRBV28,ASSLSGSYYEQY
-,few,TRBV12-3/TRBV12-4,ASSPPRDSYEQY
TRBD2,-,TRBV5-1,ASSLNFVAGYNEQF
-,few,TRBV20-1,SSTGSSYNEQF
-,-,TRBV5-1,ASSLGGSPDMQY
-,few,TRBV6-5,ASSSGDGFGANVLT
-,-,TRBV10-3,AISPSLSYEQY
-,many,TRBV6-5,ASSYASQDYNEQF
-,-,TRBV7-8,ASSLDRTYNQPQH
-,many,TRBV11-2,ASSPGHSPLH
-,many,TRBV5-1,ASSLGLLTDTQY
TRBD2,once,TRBV20-1,SARLADNEQL
-,-,TRBV20-1,SARPFEDSQETQY